The 25 T cell receptor beta chains listed next were all sequenced from one sample in a study of response to subunit inactivated influenza vaccine. TCRdb fed the RT-PCR reads into MiXCR, producing one record per CDR3 protein. Of over 650,000 distinct CDR3 sequences in the sample, about 18% were seen once. The source was PBMCs from blood, collected more than 4 days after vaccination. These receptors came from a man in his fifties who received an inactivated influenza vaccine.

This clonotype was seen a handful of times. This chain joins TRBV3-1 and TRBJ1-6, with 7 bases matching TRBD1. This CDR3 has 12 residues. The germline gives CDR1 LGHDT, CDR2 YNNKEL (reference sequence). J gave up 10 bases and V 8 bases, and 5 bases lay outside the gene matches. CDR3 in amino acids: CASRRGQSPLHF. CDR3 DNA sequence: TGTGCCAGCCGGAGGGGGCAGTCACCCCTCCACTTT.

This clonotype has a count of ten or more. This rearrangement joins TRBV7-2 to TRBJ2-5, with D perhaps matching TRBD2 (5 bases). V gave up 6 bases and J gave up 5 bases, with 13 bases separating them. Germline CDR1 is SGHTA and CDR2 is FQGNSA. The CDR3 extends over 13 amino acids. CDR3 amino acids: CASSFRTGETQYF. The CDR3 DNA reads TGTGCCAGCAGTTTTAGGACGGGGGAGACCCAGTACTTC.

This clonotype has only a few counts. The chain carries TRBV7-2 and TRBJ2-2; D is possibly TRBD2 (6 bases). The CDR3 is 13 residues long. V dropped 6 bases and J dropped 6 bases, with 11 bases sitting between them. CDR1 and CDR2 from the germline V gene are SGHTA and FQGNSA. The CDR3 DNA sequence: TGTGCCAGCAGAGCTAGCGCGTCCGGGGAGCTGTTTTTT. It specifies CASRASASGELFF.

The chain combines TRBV7-9 with TRBJ1-1; D not certain. CDR1 is SEHNR, CDR2 FQNEAQ, per germline (reference sequence). V lost 1 base and J 6 bases, leaving 15 bases between the germline ends. The CDR3 runs to 15 residues. The CDR3 DNA is TGTGCCAGCAGCTTAGTAGCAGGCCGGAGGGCTGAAGCTTTCTTT. Encoded protein: CASSLVAGRRAEAFF.

V and J are TRBV28 and TRBJ2-2; maybe TRBD1 (5 bases). Germline CDR1 reads MDHEN; CDR2 reads SYDVKM. Trimming cost V 5 bases and J 0 bases, with 16 bases left between them. The CDR3 consists of 17 residues. The CDR3 protein is CASSEWAGKANTGELFF. The CDR3 DNA is TGTGCCAGCAGTGAATGGGCAGGGAAGGCGAACACCGGGGAGCTGTTTTTT.

The V gene is TRBV2, the J gene TRBJ2-7, with a tentative D call TRBD1 (6 bases). CDR1 is SNHLY and CDR2 is FYNNEI in the germline V gene. V was cut by 8 bases and J by 12 bases, with 17 bases left in between. The CDR3 sequence is 11 residues long. The CDR3 sequence is CASARRGSSYF. The DNA for the CDR3 is TGTGCCAGCGCTAGAAGGGGGAGTTCGTACTTC.

V and J are TRBV7-9 and TRBJ1-1; 8 bases are shared with TRBD1. The ends lost 4 bases at V and 3 bases at J; junction bases unmatched: 4. CDR3 length: 14 amino acids. The germline V gene encodes CDR1 SEHNR and CDR2 FQNEAQ (reference sequence). The CDR3 protein is CASSWTGRDTEAFF. CDR3 DNA sequence: TGTGCCAGCAGCTGGACAGGGAGGGACACTGAAGCTTTCTTT.

At least ten counts were recorded for this clonotype. The rearrangement links TRBV18 to TRBJ1-2; no firm D call. V dropped 6 bases and J dropped 4 bases, with 9 bases sitting between them. Germline CDR1 KGHSH, CDR2 LQKENI. The CDR3 is made up of 12 amino acids. The CDR3 nucleotides read TGTGCCAGCTCCGGACGGTCCTATGGCTACACCTTC. Translating gives CASSGRSYGYTF.

A few counts support this clonotype. The V gene is TRBV27, the J gene TRBJ2-7; 12 bases agree with TRBD2. Trimming removed 6 bases from V and 2 bases from J; junction bases left unmatched: 11. The CDR3 loop spans 17 amino acids. Germline V gene lookup returns CDR1 MNHEY and CDR2 SMNVEV (reference sequence). CDR3 DNA: TGTGCCAGCAGCCCCCAGACGGGACTAGCGGGTGCCTACGAGCAGTACTTC. Translation gives CASSPQTGLAGAYEQYF.

The chain recombines TRBV20-1 with TRBJ1-6; weak D call: TRBD1 (6 bases). Germline-derived CDR1 and CDR2 are DFQATT and SNEGSKA (reference sequence). The CDR3 covers 14 residues. V dropped 6 bases and J dropped 7 bases, with 16 bases sitting between them. The CDR3 here is CSAKSGGGNSPLHF. CDR3 in DNA: TGCAGTGCCAAGAGCGGGGGCGGGAATTCACCCCTCCACTTT.

This chain connects TRBV15 to TRBJ1-1; D gene unclear. This CDR3 contains 14 residues. V was shortened by 5 bases and J by 10 bases, with 20 bases between the two germline ends. Germline values: CDR1 LNHNV, CDR2 YYDKDF (reference sequence). The CDR3 DNA sequence: TGTGCCACCAGCCAGGACGAGAGGATGCCCCCAGCTTTCTTT. The encoded protein is CATSQDERMPPAFF.

This clonotype was picked up many times. The chain uses TRBV12-3 or TRBV12-4 and TRBJ2-7; D tentatively reads TRBD1 or TRBD2 (5 bases each). V was shortened by 6 bases and J by 7 bases, with 19 bases between the two germline ends. This CDR3 is 14 amino acids long. DNA of the CDR3: TGTGCCAGCAGCGCCACAGGACTGCTTGGGGAGCAGTACTTC. Its translation: CASSATGLLGEQYF.

The chain joins TRBV15 to TRBJ2-7, with D maybe TRBD2 (5 bases). Germline assignment: CDR1 LNHNV and CDR2 YYDKDF (reference sequence). The CDR3 spans 12 residues. The germline V and J ends were trimmed by 5 bases and 4 bases, with 9 bases remaining between them. The CDR3 is CATSEGAYEQYF. CDR3 DNA sequence: TGTGCCACCAGCGAGGGAGCTTACGAGCAGTACTTC.

V is TRBV6-5 and J is TRBJ2-5, with 10 bases fitting TRBD2. The CDR3 runs to 16 residues. The V and J ends lost 2 bases and 4 bases, in that order; junction bases with no gene match: 7. Looked up from germline, CDR1 is MNHEY and CDR2 is SVGAGI. CDR3: CASSYNPTSGVETQYF. The CDR3 DNA sequence: TGTGCCAGCAGTTACAACCCTACTAGCGGGGTAGAGACCCAGTACTTC.

The genes are TRBV11-2 and TRBJ2-4; D remains unclear. V gave up 1 base and J gave up 8 bases, with 15 bases separating them. The CDR3 sequence is 15 residues long. In germline, CDR1 is SGHAT, CDR2 FQNNGV. The CDR3 region is CASSLARSGRDIQYF. DNA of the CDR3: TGTGCCAGCAGCTTAGCCCGATCCGGCAGAGACATTCAGTACTTC.

This chain links TRBV6-5 with TRBJ2-5; unclear D gene. The CDR3 totals 14 residues. CDR1 is MNHEY, CDR2 SVGAGI, per germline. Trimming took 3 bases from V and 0 from J, leaving 8 bases between them. The chain's CDR3 is CASSYTLYQETQYF. For the CDR3, the DNA is TGTGCCAGCAGTTATACACTGTACCAAGAGACCCAGTACTTC.

This clonotype has only a few counts. The CDR3 region has the DNA TGCAGTGCCCAAGAGGGTTCTGGCGCAGATACGCAGTATTTT. This sequence encodes CSAQEGSGADTQYF. This rearrangement joins TRBV20-1 to TRBJ2-3; possible D gene TRBD2, 5 bases. CDR3 length: 14 amino acids. The V end lost 6 bases, the J end lost 4 bases, and 17 bases lay between the germline ends. From germline, CDR1 is DFQATT and CDR2 SNEGSKA (reference sequence).

The rearrangement uses TRBV12-3 or TRBV12-4 and TRBJ1-5; TRBD1 aligns across 10 bases. Trimming took 6 bases from V and 5 from J; bases not matched to a gene: 4. This CDR3 comprises 14 residues. For the CDR3, the DNA is TGTGCCAGCAGAGGGGACAGGGGAGATCAGCCCCAGCATTTT. It encodes CASRGDRGDQPQHF.

The J gene is TRBJ2-7, the V gene TRBV6-2 or TRBV6-3; D is possibly TRBD1 (6 bases). The V end was cut by 6 bases, the J end by 6 bases, with 15 bases between. Germline V gene data show CDR1 as MNHEY and CDR2 as SVGEGT. The CDR3 length is 13 residues. CDR3 nucleotide sequence: TGTGCCAGCAGACGGGACACCTTCTCCGAGCAGTACTTC. Its translation is CASRRDTFSEQYF.

This clonotype was counted a few times. The chain carries TRBV28 and TRBJ2-7; TRBD1 aligns across 7 bases. Per germline, CDR1 MDHEN and CDR2 SYDVKM. This CDR3 has 12 residues. V lost 8 bases and J lost 5; bases outside the gene matches: 6. This chain's CDR3 is CASRGQSHEQYF. CDR3 nucleotides: TGTGCCAGCCGGGGACAGTCCCACGAGCAGTACTTC.

This clonotype was counted between two and nine times. V usage is TRBV15 and J usage is TRBJ2-2; possible D gene TRBD1, 5 bases. The CDR3 sequence is 17 residues long. The V gene's germline CDR1 is LNHNV and CDR2 YYDKDF (reference sequence). Trimming removed 0 bases at V and 1 base at J, with 12 bases between. The CDR3 DNA sequence: TGTGCCACCAGCAGAGATCTTATCGACAGGAACACCGGGGAGCTGTTTTTT. It encodes CATSRDLIDRNTGELFF. The complete variable domain, with remaining parts taken from reference TRBV15 and TRBJ2-2, reads DAMVIQNPRYQVTQFGKPVTLSCSQTLNHNVMYWYQQKSSQAPKLLFHYYDKDFNNEADTPDNFQSRRPNTSFCFLDIRSPGLGDTAMYLCATSRDLIDRNTGELFFGEGSRLTVL.

In its sample, this clonotype was seen a few times. This rearrangement joins TRBV24-1 to TRBJ1-5; the D gene is possibly TRBD1 (6 bases). Germline V gene sequence: CDR1 KGHDR, CDR2 SFDVKD. The V and J ends lost 2 bases and 1 base respectively, with 8 bases between them. The CDR3 spans 15 residues. In nucleotides, the CDR3 is TGTGCCACCAGTGATTCACAGGGCAGCAATCAGCCCCAGCATTTT. It specifies CATSDSQGSNQPQHF.

CDR3 sequence reads: CASSYSEGDPGYEQYF. CDR3 coding DNA: TGTGCCAGCAGTTACTCCGAGGGTGATCCGGGTTACGAGCAGTACTTC. The gene calls are TRBV6-5 and TRBJ2-7; maybe TRBD2 (5 bases). The germline CDR1 and CDR2 sequences are MNHEY and SVGAGI. V was clipped by 0 bases and J by 4 bases, with 16 bases between them. The length of the CDR3 is 16 residues.

The chain recombines TRBV7-4 with TRBJ1-2; 10 bases are a match to TRBD1. This CDR3 has 16 residues. Losses at the gene ends were 4 bases for V and 1 base for J; bases not matched to a gene: 6. Looked up from germline, CDR1 is SGHVT and CDR2 is SQSDAQ. This CDR3 reads CASSSPGTGDNYGYTF. The CDR3 DNA reads as TGTGCCAGCAGCTCGCCCGGGACAGGGGATAACTATGGCTACACCTTC.

Only a few counts were recorded for this clonotype. The chain recombines TRBV20-1 with TRBJ2-5; either TRBD1 or TRBD2 may supply D (5 bases each). The CDR3 consists of 13 residues. The V gene's germline CDR1 is DFQATT and CDR2 SNEGSKA (reference sequence). The V end was cut by 3 bases, the J end by 1 base, with 9 bases between. The CDR3 DNA follows: TGCAGTGCTAGCCGGGACCTCCAAGAGACCCAGTACTTC. Its translation: CSASRDLQETQYF.